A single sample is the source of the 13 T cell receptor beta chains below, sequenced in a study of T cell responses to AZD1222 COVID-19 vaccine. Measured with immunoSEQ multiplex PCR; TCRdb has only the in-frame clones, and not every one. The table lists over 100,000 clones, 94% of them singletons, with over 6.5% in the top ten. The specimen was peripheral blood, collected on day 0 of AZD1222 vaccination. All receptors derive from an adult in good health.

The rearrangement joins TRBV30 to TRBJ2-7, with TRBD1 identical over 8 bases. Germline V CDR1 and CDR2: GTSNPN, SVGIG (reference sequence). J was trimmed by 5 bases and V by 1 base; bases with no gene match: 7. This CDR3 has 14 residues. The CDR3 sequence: CAWSGAGGTHEQYF. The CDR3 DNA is TGTGCCTGGAGTGGCGCAGGGGGCACGCACGAGCAGTACTTC.

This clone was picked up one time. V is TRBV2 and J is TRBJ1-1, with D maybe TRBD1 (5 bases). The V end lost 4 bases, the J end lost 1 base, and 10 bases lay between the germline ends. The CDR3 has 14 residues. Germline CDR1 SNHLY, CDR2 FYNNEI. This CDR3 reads CASSGGLANTEAFF. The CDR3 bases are TGTGCCAGCAGTGGGGGACTGGCGAACACTGAAGCTTTCTTT.

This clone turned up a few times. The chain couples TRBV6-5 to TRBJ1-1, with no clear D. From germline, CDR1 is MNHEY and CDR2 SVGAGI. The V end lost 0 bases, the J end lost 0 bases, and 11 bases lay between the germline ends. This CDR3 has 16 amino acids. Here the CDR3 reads CASSYSVEGMNTEAFF. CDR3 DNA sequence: TGTGCCAGCAGTTACTCGGTTGAGGGAATGAACACTGAAGCTTTCTTT.

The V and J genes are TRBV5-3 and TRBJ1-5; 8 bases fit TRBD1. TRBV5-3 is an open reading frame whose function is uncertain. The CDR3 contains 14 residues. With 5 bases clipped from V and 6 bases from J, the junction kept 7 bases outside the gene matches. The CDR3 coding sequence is TGTGCCAGAAGACTGGGACAGGCGGTTCAGCCCCAGCATTTT. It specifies CARRLGQAVQPQHF.

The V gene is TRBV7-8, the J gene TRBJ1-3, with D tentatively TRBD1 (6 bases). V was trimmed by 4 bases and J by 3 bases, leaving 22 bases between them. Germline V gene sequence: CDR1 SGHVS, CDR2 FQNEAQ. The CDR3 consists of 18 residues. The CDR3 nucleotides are TGTGCCAGCAGCTCTAACAGGGTGGCCCAAATAAGTGGAAACACCATATATTTT. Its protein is CASSSNRVAQISGNTIYF.

CDR3 in amino acids: CASSDSGSNSPLHF. The CDR3 nucleotides read TGTGCCAGCAGTGATAGTGGAAGCAATTCACCCCTCCACTTT. The chain is built from TRBV25-1 and TRBJ1-6; the D is unclear. The CDR3 has 14 amino acids. Trimming left V 3 bases short and J 7 bases short, with 10 bases between. Per the germline V gene, CDR1 is MGHDK and CDR2 is SYGVNS.

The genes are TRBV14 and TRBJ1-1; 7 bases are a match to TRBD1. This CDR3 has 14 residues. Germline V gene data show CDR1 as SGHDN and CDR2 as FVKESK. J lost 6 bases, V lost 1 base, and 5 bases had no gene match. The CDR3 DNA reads TGTGCCAGCAGCCAAGCAGGGGGTCGCTCTGAAGCTTTCTTT. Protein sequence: CASSQAGGRSEAFF.

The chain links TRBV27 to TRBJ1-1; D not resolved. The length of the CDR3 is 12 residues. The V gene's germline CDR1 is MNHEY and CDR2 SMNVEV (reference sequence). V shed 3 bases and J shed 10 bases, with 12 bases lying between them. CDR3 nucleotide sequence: TGTGCCAGCAGTTTGCGTGGGTTTTCAGCTTTCTTT. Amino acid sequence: CASSLRGFSAFF.

CDR3 loop: CASSYSSGETQYF. CDR3 sequence (DNA): TGTGCCAGCAGTTACTCTAGCGGAGAGACCCAGTACTTC. The chain joins TRBV6-5 to TRBJ2-5, with TRBD2 as a possible D gene (6 bases). Trimming left V 0 bases short and J 4 bases short, with 6 bases between. This CDR3 comprises 13 residues. Germline CDR1 reads MNHEY; CDR2 reads SVGAGI.

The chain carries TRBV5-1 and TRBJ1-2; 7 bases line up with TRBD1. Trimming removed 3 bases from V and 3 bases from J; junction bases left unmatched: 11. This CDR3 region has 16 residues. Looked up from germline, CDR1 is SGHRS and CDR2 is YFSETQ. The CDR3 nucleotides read TGCGCCAGCAGCTCGGCGAGAAGGGACAGCTACTATGGCTACACCTTC. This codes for CASSSARRDSYYGYTF.

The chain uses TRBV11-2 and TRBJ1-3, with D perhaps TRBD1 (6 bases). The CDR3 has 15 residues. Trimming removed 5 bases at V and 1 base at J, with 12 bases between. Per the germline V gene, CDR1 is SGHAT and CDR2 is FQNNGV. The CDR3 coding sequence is TGTGCCAGCAGCCGTCAACAGGGATCTGGAAACACCATATATTTT. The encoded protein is CASSRQQGSGNTIYF.

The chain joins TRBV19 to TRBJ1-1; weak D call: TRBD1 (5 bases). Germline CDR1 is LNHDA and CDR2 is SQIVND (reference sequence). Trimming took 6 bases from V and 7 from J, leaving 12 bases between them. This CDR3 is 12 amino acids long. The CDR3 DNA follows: TGTGCCAGTAGCGCCATGCAGGGTGAAGCTTTCTTT. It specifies CASSAMQGEAFF.

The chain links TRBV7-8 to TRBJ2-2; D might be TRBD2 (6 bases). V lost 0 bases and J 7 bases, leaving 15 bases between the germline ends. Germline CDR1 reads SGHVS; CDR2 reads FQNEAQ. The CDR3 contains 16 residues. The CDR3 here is CASSLAGGRLGGELFF. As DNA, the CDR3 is TGTGCCAGCAGCTTAGCGGGAGGAAGGTTAGGCGGGGAGCTGTTTTTT.